This TCR beta chain was observed in a study of cytomegalovirus exposure and HLA in healthy donors. On the study more broadly: The same platform was used for the 120 or so validation repertoires as for the 666 first-cohort repertoires, as reported in a later analysis.

Sequencing used immunoSEQ multiplex PCR; TCRdb keeps in-frame clones, though not all of them. The sample has more than 95,000 clones; approximately 88% are singletons. V gave up 3 bases and J gave up 4 bases; unmatched junction bases: 12. Germline V gene sequence: CDR1 LNHDA, CDR2 SQIVND (reference sequence). CDR3 length: 17 amino acids. V is TRBV19 and J is TRBJ1-2, with TRBD1 matching 9 bases. This TCR was sampled from a woman aged 18-35 years in good health and CMV-seronegative. Source material: PBMCs. The CDR3 spells CASSILIDSGQGYGYTF. The CDR3 DNA reads as TGTGCCAGTAGTATTTTAATAGATTCGGGACAGGGCTATGGCTACACCTTC.